In its sample, the clone carrying this T cell receptor (beta chain) was seen a few times. These data belong to a study of T-cell reconstitution after alpha-beta-depleted transplantation in children. Trimming removed 0 bases from V and 6 bases from J, with 9 bases in between. This CDR3 is built from 13 residues. The germline V gene encodes CDR1 LGHNA and CDR2 YSLEER. Researchers prepared the TCRbeta library using unique molecular identifiers, the study reports. A single record per CDR3 protein comes from TCRdb applying MiXCR to the PCR reads. Of approximately 590,000 distinct CDR3 sequences in the sample, over 9.5% were seen once.

This chain joins TRBV4-3 and TRBJ2-7; D call uncertain. The TCR comes from a human donor who donated a stem cell graft to a child with acute myeloid leukemia. This sample comprised PBMCs from the stem cell graft donor, obtained from the stem cell graft. DNA of the CDR3: TGCGCCAGCAGCCAAGATAAGCCCACCGAGCAGTACTTC. Translating gives CASSQDKPTEQYF.